This T cell receptor beta chain is drawn from a study of CXCR3-negative and CXCR3-positive naive CD8 T cells. Study details: The libraries together contributed 110 million to 150 million TRB reads, each supplying about 1.5 +/- 0.3 million. Study-wide results and limits: Memory CD8+ T cell repertoires were far less diverse than both naive subsets. Memory cells showed distinct TRBV-TRBJ patterns, while the two naive subsets matched.

Naive CD8+ T cells showed a CD45RO-CCR7+CD27+CD95- phenotype. 5' RACE that incorporated UMI labels was used to prepare the TRB cDNA libraries. After re-calling the 5' RACE reads, TCRdb lists one entry per CDR3 protein, DNA absent. The sample has 46,000 or so distinct CDR3 sequences. The CDR3 sequence is 19 residues long. Germline V gene lookup returns CDR1 LGHDT and CDR2 YNNKEL (reference sequence). On this clonotype: Its antigen is not known.

Sequencing used naive CXCR3- CD8+ T cells from blood. Specified subset: CD45RO-CCR7+CD27+CD95- naive CD8+ T cells lacking CXCR3 (TNR3-). This clonotype was sampled from a human donor in good health. Some clones in this sample may be carry-over from other donors' samples. The genes are TRBV3-1 and TRBJ2-1; no DNA is available, so the TRBD2 call from TCRdb remains unchecked. CDR3 residues: CASSQVLSSGGASYNEQFF.